This T cell receptor beta chain was captured by sequencing in a study of T cell repertoires in cytomegalovirus infection. This clonotype was detected ten times or more. Its cognate antigen is unknown. A single record per CDR3 protein comes from TCRdb applying MiXCR to the reads. This repertoire shows 110,000 or so distinct CDR3 sequences, more than 30% found once; its top ten account for around two fifths. The CDR3 sequence is 13 residues long. With 2 bases removed from V and 4 bases from J, the gap between germline ends came to 8 bases. The chain uses TRBV12-3 or TRBV12-4 and TRBJ1-1; D uncertain. This TCR was recovered from a human donor in good health (CMV status not recorded). Some clones in this sample may be carry-over from other donors' samples. The sample here was CD8+ T cells from cultured PBMCs, taken from culture after CMV antigen stimulation. CDR3 in amino acids: CASSLFDITEAFF. In DNA, the CDR3 is TGTGCCAGCAGTTTATTCGACATCACTGAAGCTTTCTTT.